Each of the 17 T cell receptor beta chains below was sequenced from the same sample in a study of blood T cell repertoires in COVID-19. Some clones are missing from TCRdb's copy, which holds only in-frame ones; the method was immunoSEQ multiplex PCR. There are hundreds of thousands of clones in the sample; approximately 90% occur only once, and 2% to 3% lies in the top ten. Source material: PBMCs or T cells enriched from blood (not recorded which). The receptor source for this set is a woman under 30 who had recovered from COVID-19.

About this clone itself: One end of the junction fails to match germline, which may point to a read error. The chain is built from TRBV7-7 and TRBJ2-3; D is tentatively TRBD1 or TRBD2 (5 bases each). Germline V gene data show CDR1 as SSHAT and CDR2 as FNYEAQ (reference sequence). The CDR3 is 15 amino acids. The CDR3 reads CASSLGVGGTDTQYF. The CDR3 DNA sequence: TGTGCTAGCAGCTTAGGGGTCGGGGGCACAGATACGCAGTATTTT.

The chain employs TRBV6-6 and TRBJ2-7, with D possibly matching TRBD1 (6 bases). Trimming stripped 0 bases from V and 0 bases from J, with 12 bases between. Germline-derived CDR1 and CDR2 are MNHNY and SVGAGI (reference sequence). CDR3 length equals 16 residues. The CDR3 bases are TGTGCCAGCAGTTACTCCGGTCAGGGGCACTCCTACGAGCAGTACTTC. Encoded protein: CASSYSGQGHSYEQYF.

This clone was detected only once. The V and J genes are TRBV7-9 and TRBJ2-1, with D unresolved. Germline V CDR1 and CDR2: SEHNR, FQNEAQ (reference sequence). This CDR3 is 11 amino acids long. V was trimmed by 8 bases and J by 7 bases, leaving 9 bases between them. CDR3: CASASRNEQFF. Here the CDR3 DNA reads TGTGCCAGCGCCTCTAGAAATGAGCAGTTCTTC.

V usage is TRBV6-1 and J usage is TRBJ2-1; TRBD2 is a possible D gene (6 bases). Germline V lookup: CDR1 MNHNS, CDR2 SASEGT. There are 16 residues in the CDR3. With 2 bases removed from V and 2 bases from J, the gap between germline ends came to 13 bases. CDR3 sequence reads: CASSETVGGTYNEQFF. The CDR3 DNA reads as TGTGCCAGCAGTGAAACAGTGGGGGGTACCTACAATGAGCAGTTCTTC.

The chain employs TRBV11-3 and TRBJ2-2, with 7 nucleotides matching TRBD1. The CDR3 is 14 residues long. V was clipped by 5 bases and J by 6 bases; unmatched bases: 6. CDR1 and CDR2 (germline): SGHNT, YENEEA. CDR3 protein: CASSDGTAPGELFF. CDR3 coding DNA: TGTGCCAGCAGCGATGGGACAGCCCCCGGGGAGCTGTTTTTT.

A few counts support this clone. The chain recombines TRBV15 with TRBJ1-1; TRBD1 agrees at 8 bases. Trimming cost V 3 bases and J 4 bases; bases outside gene matches: 4. The germline V gene has CDR1 LNHNV and CDR2 YYDKDF (reference sequence). This CDR3 has 14 residues. CDR3 protein: CATSSEQGGTEAFF. CDR3 nucleotides: TGTGCCACCAGCAGCGAACAGGGGGGCACTGAAGCTTTCTTT.

The chain combines TRBV7-8 with TRBJ1-5, with 7 bases that match TRBD1. This CDR3 is built from 16 residues. Germline CDR1 SGHVS, CDR2 FQNEAQ. V was clipped by 5 bases and J by 6 bases; unmatched bases: 13. CDR3 residues: CASSTGIYRGRQPQHF. The CDR3 DNA reads as TGTGCCAGCAGCACCGGTATATACAGGGGACGTCAGCCCCAGCATTTT.

The rearrangement uses TRBV13 and TRBJ1-1; D is possibly TRBD1 (5 bases). Germline V gene lookup returns CDR1 PRHDT and CDR2 FYEKMQ (reference sequence). The CDR3 covers 14 residues. V was shortened by 5 bases and J by 0 bases, with 10 bases between the two germline ends. The CDR3 protein is CASSERQLNTEAFF. CDR3 DNA: TGTGCCAGCAGCGAAAGACAGCTGAACACTGAAGCTTTCTTT.

J is TRBJ1-4 and V is TRBV7-2; TRBD1 agrees at 8 bases. The CDR3 has 15 residues. Looked up from germline, CDR1 is SGHTA and CDR2 is FQGNSA. The trim removed 4 bases at V and 8 bases at J, leaving 9 bases unmatched. CDR3 coding DNA: TGTGCCAGCAGCTCCCAAACAGGGGGTGTGGAAAAACTGTTTTTT. Amino acid sequence: CASSSQTGGVEKLFF. Full variable domain (missing parts from reference TRBV7-2 and TRBJ1-4): GAGVSQSPSNKVTEKGKDVELRCDPISGHTALYWYRQSLGQGLEFLIYFQGNSAPDKSGLPSDRFSAERTGGSVSTLTIQRTQQEDSAVYLCASSSQTGGVEKLFFGSGTQLSVL.

CDR3 DNA sequence: TGTGCCAGCAGCTGGTCTCTTGGACAGGGGTACAATGAGCAGTTCTTC. Translating it yields CASSWSLGQGYNEQFF. The chain carries TRBV7-3 and TRBJ2-1; 9 bases line up with TRBD1. With 4 bases clipped from V and 4 bases from J, the junction kept 8 bases outside the gene matches. CDR3 length: 16 amino acids. Germline values: CDR1 SGHTA, CDR2 FQGTGA.

The V and J genes are TRBV2 and TRBJ2-7; 10 nucleotides line up with TRBD2. J gave up 2 bases and V 1 base, and 2 bases lay outside the gene matches. Germline CDR1 SNHLY, CDR2 FYNNEI. CDR3 size: 15 residues. The CDR3 reads CASSEGSGGPYEQYF. The CDR3 DNA is TGTGCCAGCAGTGAAGGTAGCGGGGGGCCCTACGAGCAGTACTTC.

This chain joins TRBV30 and TRBJ2-3, with D unclear. CDR3 length: 14 residues. Germline values: CDR1 GTSNPN, CDR2 SVGIG (reference sequence). The V end was cut by 1 base, the J end by 0 bases, with 8 bases between. The CDR3 reads CAWSGGASTDTQYF. CDR3 nucleotide sequence: TGTGCCTGGAGTGGCGGTGCGAGCACAGATACGCAGTATTTT.

The chain is built from TRBV12-3 or TRBV12-4 and TRBJ1-3, with D hard to call. This CDR3 region has 13 residues. The germline V and J ends were trimmed by 5 bases and 3 bases, with 8 bases remaining between them. The CDR3 region is CASSLRSGNTIYF. CDR3 DNA sequence: TGTGCCAGCAGTCTTCGCAGTGGAAACACCATATATTTT.

The rearrangement joins TRBV6-5 to TRBJ2-3, with 10 positions matching TRBD1. The CDR3 is 15 amino acids. Germline lookup yields CDR1 MNHEY and CDR2 SVGAGI. Trimming cost V 8 bases and J 1 base; bases outside gene matches: 6. This chain's CDR3 is CASERQGAGTDTQYF. The CDR3 nucleotides are TGTGCCAGCGAGAGACAGGGGGCAGGCACAGATACGCAGTATTTT.

The rearrangement uses TRBV6-1 and TRBJ2-1; 14 bases are shared with TRBD2. CDR1 is MNHNS, CDR2 SASEGT, per germline. The V segment lost 0 bases and the J segment 7 bases; nucleotides outside the gene matches: 2. This CDR3 region has 16 residues. DNA for the CDR3: TGTGCCAGCAGTGAAGCGACTAGCGGGGGGGGTAATGAGCAGTTCTTC. It encodes CASSEATSGGGNEQFF.

The chain links TRBV10-2 to TRBJ1-2; 10 bases are a match to TRBD1. CDR3 length: 16 residues. V dropped 5 bases and J dropped 6; count of bases not matched to a gene: 12. Germline V CDR1 and CDR2: WSHSY, SAAADI. CDR3 nucleotides: TGCGCCAGCAGTAGTATCTTCGGGACAGGGGACCATGGCTACACCTTC. Translated: CASSSIFGTGDHGYTF.

The V gene is TRBV10-3, the J gene TRBJ1-5; 7 bases match TRBD1. The CDR3 runs to 14 residues. Germline assignment: CDR1 ENHRY and CDR2 SYGVKD. J lost 3 bases, V lost 7 bases, and 6 bases had no gene match. The CDR3 DNA follows: TGTGCCATCAAGACTGAGGGGGCCAATCAGCCCCAGCATTTT. Its protein is CAIKTEGANQPQHF.